These 20 T cell receptor beta chains came from one sample sequenced in a study of shared clonotypes between healthy human individuals. Here immunoSEQ multiplex PCR was the method, and the copy in TCRdb shows in-frame clones only, minus some. The sample includes 2 million to 2.5 million clones, more than 90% of them seen just once. The material sequenced was naive CD4+ T cells sorted from blood. Subset defined: CD45RA+ positively selected. The receptors shown here come from a young man in good health.

Turning to this clone: The sample contains more than one DNA sequence encoding this CDR3. The chain has TRBV30 and TRBJ1-1; D is perhaps TRBD1 (5 bases). Germline V gene sequence: CDR1 GTSNPN, CDR2 SVGIG (reference sequence). This CDR3 spans 13 amino acids. Trimming left V 0 bases short and J 3 bases short, with 8 bases between. CDR3 sequence (DNA): TGTGCCTGGAGTGTAAGAGGGGACACTGAAGCTTTCTTT. It translates to CAWSVRGDTEAFF.

The V and J genes are TRBV6-4 and TRBJ2-7, with TRBD1 matching 7 bases. The CDR3 extends over 14 amino acids. Trimming at V came to 3 bases and at J to 1 base, leaving 3 bases not matched to a gene. Germline V gives CDR1 MRHNA, CDR2 SNTAGT. CDR3 in DNA: TGTGCCAGCAGTGAACGACAGGGATCCTACGAGCAGTACTTC. It codes for CASSERQGSYEQYF.

This chain joins TRBV2 and TRBJ1-2, with D uncertain. Germline CDR1 and CDR2: SNHLY and FYNNEI. This CDR3 has 14 amino acids. Trimming shortened V by 4 bases and J by 0 bases, and 9 bases separated the two germline ends. The CDR3 reads CASSVAGPNYGYTF. CDR3 DNA: TGTGCCAGCAGTGTGGCAGGCCCTAACTATGGCTACACCTTC. Supplemented by reference TRBV2 and TRBJ1-2, the full variable domain reads EPEVTQTPSHQVTQMGQEVILRCVPISNHLYFYWYRQILGQKVEFLVSFYNNEISEKSEIFDDQFSVERPDGSNFTLKIRSTKLEDSAMYFCASSVAGPNYGYTFGSGTRLTVV.

This chain uses TRBV11-2 with TRBJ2-4; D is possibly TRBD2 (5 bases). Germline lookup yields CDR1 SGHAT and CDR2 FQNNGV. Trimming pared 0 bases from V and 0 bases from J, leaving 6 bases between. This CDR3 is built from 15 residues. In DNA, the CDR3 is TGTGCCAGCAGCTTAGACGGGGTAGCCAAAAACATTCAGTACTTC. Protein product: CASSLDGVAKNIQYF.

The chain links TRBV18 to TRBJ2-3; D remains ambiguous. Trimming removed 5 bases from V and 2 bases from J, with 5 bases in between. CDR3 length: 12 residues. Germline-derived CDR1 and CDR2 are KGHSH and LQKENI. The CDR3 loop reads CASSSFTDTQYF. The DNA of the CDR3 is TGTGCCAGCTCATCATTCACAGATACGCAGTATTTT. The variable domain in full, with the rest retrieved from reference TRBV18 and TRBJ2-3, is NAGVMQNPRHLVRRRGQEARLRCSPMKGHSHVYWYRQLPEEGLKFMVYLQKENIIDESGMPKERFSAEFPKEGPSILRIQQVVRGDSAAYFCASSSFTDTQYFGPGTRLTVL.

V is TRBV4-1 and J is TRBJ2-1; a possible D gene is TRBD2 (6 bases). The CDR3 has 16 residues. Germline-derived CDR1 and CDR2 are MGHRA and YSYEKL. V lost 2 bases, J lost 0 bases, and 11 bases lay in between. CDR3: CASSQLWGGSYNEQFF. The CDR3 DNA sequence: TGCGCCAGCAGCCAATTGTGGGGAGGCTCCTACAATGAGCAGTTCTTC.

V is TRBV10-1 and J is TRBJ2-3; 8 bases line up with TRBD1. J was trimmed by 12 bases and V by 0 bases; bases with no gene match: 8. Germline V gene sequence: CDR1 WNHNN, CDR2 SYGVQD (reference sequence). The CDR3 extends over 14 amino acids. CDR3 loop: CASSESSIGQGQYF. The CDR3 nucleotides are TGCGCCAGCAGTGAGTCGAGTATTGGACAGGGACAGTATTTT.

The DNA for the CDR3 is TGTGCCAGCTTTTTGGGGGCTGGAAACACCATATATTTT. Its translation: CASFLGAGNTIYF. The rearrangement uses TRBV6-6 and TRBJ1-3; tentatively, D is TRBD1 (5 bases). Trimming took 8 bases from V and 2 from J, leaving 10 bases between them. There are 13 residues in the CDR3. Germline values: CDR1 MNHNY, CDR2 SVGAGI (reference sequence).

This sequence joins TRBV5-4 and TRBJ2-7, with D perhaps TRBD1 (6 bases). V shed 0 bases and J shed 5 bases, with 15 bases lying between them. Per the germline V gene, CDR1 is SGHNT and CDR2 is YYREEE (reference sequence). The CDR3 totals 15 residues. The CDR3 nucleotides are TGTGCCAGCAGCTTGGGGTTTACAGGGCAAGACGAGCAGTACTTC. Protein: CASSLGFTGQDEQYF.

The rearrangement uses TRBV9 and TRBJ2-1; D is undetermined. Germline CDR1 is SGDLS and CDR2 is YYNGEE. V gave up 2 bases and J gave up 4 bases, with 7 bases separating them. CDR3 size: 13 residues. The CDR3 loop is CASSVNPYNEQFF. Written as DNA, the CDR3 is TGTGCCAGCAGCGTGAACCCTTACAATGAGCAGTTCTTC.

V usage is TRBV2 and J usage is TRBJ2-5; a weak D match, TRBD1 (6 bases). V was shortened by 11 bases and J by 5 bases, with 15 bases between the two germline ends. This CDR3 has 12 amino acids. Looked up from germline, CDR1 is SNHLY and CDR2 is FYNNEI. CDR3 region: CALEYRAETQYF. CDR3 coding DNA: TGTGCCCTAGAGTACAGGGCGGAGACCCAGTACTTC. Filled out from reference TRBV2 and TRBJ2-5, the complete variable domain reads EPEVTQTPSHQVTQMGQEVILRCVPISNHLYFYWYRQILGQKVEFLVSFYNNEISEKSEIFDDQFSVERPDGSNFTLKIRSTKLEDSAMYFCALEYRAETQYFGPGTRLLVL.

V usage is TRBV7-2 and J usage is TRBJ2-1; 13 positions agree with TRBD2. J gave up 2 bases and V 5 bases, and 3 bases lay outside the gene matches. Germline V gene sequence: CDR1 SGHTA, CDR2 FQGNSA. The CDR3 totals 16 residues. Here the CDR3 DNA reads TGTGCCAGCAGCCCAGGACTAGCGGGAGCCTACAATGAGCAGTTCTTC. This sequence encodes CASSPGLAGAYNEQFF.

The chain carries TRBV13 and TRBJ1-1; D ambiguous. Germline CDR1 and CDR2: PRHDT and FYEKMQ (reference sequence). The CDR3 extends over 12 amino acids. The germline V and J ends were trimmed by 6 bases and 6 bases, with 11 bases remaining between them. The CDR3 DNA reads TGTGCCAGCAGGTTTACGAGCGCTGAAGCTTTCTTT. Translated, it gives CASRFTSAEAFF.

In the case of this clone: This sample also contains other DNA sequences that code for the same CDR3. V is TRBV2 and J is TRBJ1-2, with no clear D. The V gene's germline CDR1 is SNHLY and CDR2 FYNNEI. This CDR3 comprises 13 residues. The V end lost 3 bases, the J end lost 2 bases, and 7 bases lay between the germline ends. Here the CDR3 DNA reads TGTGCCAGCAGTGACCGAGGGAACTATGGCTACACCTTC. This translates into CASSDRGNYGYTF.

The chain uses TRBV29-1 and TRBJ2-5, with D hard to call. Between the trimmed V and J ends, which lost 3 bases and 4 bases, there was a span of 15 bases. The CDR3 consists of 14 residues. Germline V CDR1 and CDR2: SQVTM, ANQGSEA. The chain's CDR3 is CSVEPALRRETQYF. CDR3 coding DNA: TGCAGCGTTGAGCCCGCCTTAAGGAGAGAGACCCAGTACTTC. Combining the CDR3 with reference TRBV29-1 and TRBJ2-5 gives the whole variable domain SAVISQKPSRDICQRGTSLTIQCQVDSQVTMMFWYRQQPGQSLTLIATANQGSEATYESGFVIDKFPISRPNLTFSTLTVSNMSPEDSSIYLCSVEPALRRETQYFGPGTRLLVL.

This clone was recorded once. The gene calls are TRBV6-1 and TRBJ2-7; a weak D match, TRBD1 (5 bases). Germline V lookup: CDR1 MNHNS, CDR2 SASEGT. V was shortened by 6 bases and J by 4 bases, with 19 bases between the two germline ends. CDR3 size: 15 residues. The CDR3: CASSPEPGIGYEQYF. CDR3 sequence (DNA): TGTGCCAGCAGCCCAGAACCAGGGATAGGGTACGAGCAGTACTTC.

The chain carries TRBV5-1 and TRBJ1-2; D not certain. The germline V and J ends were trimmed by 1 base and 4 bases, with 11 bases remaining between them. This CDR3 spans 14 amino acids. CDR1 is SGHRS, CDR2 YFSETQ, per germline. The CDR3 is CASSLTEGVYGYTF. DNA for the CDR3: TGCGCCAGCAGCTTGACTGAGGGAGTCTATGGCTACACCTTC.

The chain couples TRBV7-2 to TRBJ1-1; perhaps TRBD1 as D (5 bases). Germline CDR1 SGHTA, CDR2 FQGNSA. This CDR3 comprises 13 residues. Trimming took off 5 bases at V and 8 bases at J, with 15 bases between the two ends. CDR3 nucleotides: TGTGCCAGCAGCCGGACATCCTTAGGAGAAGCTTTCTTT. It specifies CASSRTSLGEAFF.

The V gene is TRBV27, the J gene TRBJ2-7, with 7 bases matching TRBD1. CDR3 size: 15 residues. Trimming at V came to 0 bases and at J to 2 bases, leaving 4 bases not matched to a gene. The germline V gene encodes CDR1 MNHEY and CDR2 SMNVEV (reference sequence). The CDR3 nucleotides read TGTGCCAGCAGTTTATCGTGGCAGGGGGCCTACGAGCAGTACTTC. Amino acid sequence: CASSLSWQGAYEQYF.

The DNA of the CDR3 is TGTGCCAGCAGCTTAAGGCAGGGAACTGAAGCTTTCTTT. It is translated as CASSLRQGTEAFF. V and J are TRBV11-2 and TRBJ1-1, with D possibly matching TRBD1 (5 bases). From germline, CDR1 is SGHAT and CDR2 FQNNGV. The V end lost 2 bases, the J end lost 5 bases, and 9 bases lay between the germline ends. CDR3 length equals 13 residues.